These T cell receptor beta chains were read from a single sample in a study of T cells in Graves' hyperthyroidism and ophthalmopathy. TCRdb independently ran MiXCR on the multiplex PCR reads; one entry per CDR3 protein. The sample gives a few hundred thousand distinct CDR3 sequences, approximately 16% of which show up once; 44% is in the top ten. Sequencing was done on a sample of blood. Source of these receptors: a man aged 35 to 55 with Graves' hyperthyroidism. CDR3s include the opening cysteine and the closing phenylalanine or tryptophan. Each record gives: V gene, D gene, clone size, J gene, CDR3 DNA, CDR3 protein. The D gene is left open where the match is weak. For some rows the clone size is stated as once, few or many, or as a class when expanded; others skip it.

V gene: TRBV7-8; D gene: NA; clone size: many; J gene: TRBJ2-5; CDR3 DNA: TGTGCCAGCAGCTTAGAACCTGACCTTGCCCGAGAGACCCAGTACTTC; CDR3 protein: CASSLEPDLARETQYF
V gene: TRBV20-1; D gene: TRBD2; clone size: many; J gene: TRBJ2-3; CDR3 DNA: TGCAGTGCTAGCACTAGCGGGGGGGCCATAGATACGCAGTATTTT; CDR3 protein: CSASTSGGAIDTQYF
V gene: TRBV6-1; D gene: TRBD2; clone size: NA; J gene: TRBJ2-2; CDR3 DNA: TGTGCCAGCAGCCGCGGGAGCGGGGGCCTCAACACCGGGGAGCTGTTTTTT; CDR3 protein: CASSRGSGGLNTGELFF
V gene: TRBV10-3; D gene: NA; clone size: NA; J gene: TRBJ2-7; CDR3 DNA: TGTGCCAGCAGTGACGGAACTGGGGGAAGGTTTGACGAGCAGTACTTC; CDR3 protein: CASSDGTGGRFDEQYF
V gene: TRBV3-1; D gene: TRBD1; clone size: many; J gene: TRBJ1-1; CDR3 DNA: TGTGCCAGCAGCCGACCGACTGGACAGGGAACTTTCTTT; CDR3 protein: CASSRPTGQGTFF
V gene: TRBV6-2/TRBV6-3; D gene: TRBD1; clone size: many; J gene: TRBJ2-7; CDR3 DNA: TGTGCCAGCAACGGACAGGGGATTATCTACGAGCAGTACTTC; CDR3 protein: CASNGQGIIYEQYF
V gene: TRBV30; D gene: TRBD1; clone size: NA; J gene: TRBJ2-3; CDR3 DNA: TGTGCATGGGGACAGTCAACCAGAGATACGCAGTATTTT; CDR3 protein: CAWGQSTRDTQYF
V gene: TRBV5-6; D gene: NA; clone size: NA; J gene: TRBJ1-4; CDR3 DNA: TGTGCCAGCAGCTTTTCGCCAGGGGCGGGTGAAAAACTGTTTTTT; CDR3 protein: CASSFSPGAGEKLFF
V gene: TRBV7-2; D gene: NA; clone size: many; J gene: TRBJ2-7; CDR3 DNA: TGTGCCAGCAGCTTTGGAGCGGCACCCTACGAGCAGTACTTC; CDR3 protein: CASSFGAAPYEQYF
V gene: TRBV30; D gene: TRBD2; clone size: many; J gene: TRBJ2-1; CDR3 DNA: TGTGCCTGGACTAAGGGACTAGCCAGCTCCTACAATGAGCAGTTCTTC; CDR3 protein: CAWTKGLASSYNEQFF
V gene: TRBV19; D gene: NA; clone size: NA; J gene: TRBJ2-5; CDR3 DNA: TGTGCCAGTAGTATGGCAGTCGGGGGGCTGGAGACCCAGTACTTC; CDR3 protein: CASSMAVGGLETQYF
V gene: TRBV5-1; D gene: NA; clone size: many; J gene: TRBJ2-3; CDR3 DNA: TGCGCCAGCAGCTGGGACGGACGATCTAGCACAGATACGCAGTATTTT; CDR3 protein: CASSWDGRSSTDTQYF
V gene: TRBV6-2/TRBV6-3; D gene: NA; clone size: many; J gene: TRBJ2-7; CDR3 DNA: TGTGCCAGCAATTACGTGTTTCGGTCCGGTTTCGGCGACGAGCAGTACTTC; CDR3 protein: CASNYVFRSGFGDEQYF
V gene: TRBV6-5; D gene: NA; clone size: NA; J gene: TRBJ2-5; CDR3 DNA: TGTGCCAGCAGTTACTTCGGGGGCGAGGAGACCCAGTACTTC; CDR3 protein: CASSYFGGEETQYF
V gene: TRBV5-1; D gene: NA; clone size: NA; J gene: TRBJ2-7; CDR3 DNA: TGCGCCAGCAGCTCGACAACGTCCTACGAGCAGTACTTC; CDR3 protein: CASSSTTSYEQYF
V gene: TRBV2; D gene: TRBD2; clone size: NA; J gene: TRBJ2-3; CDR3 DNA: TGTGCCAGCGCCCGGCGTTTGGTAGCGGGGGACCAGATTACAGATACGCAGTATTTT; CDR3 protein: CASARRLVAGDQITDTQYF
V gene: TRBV10-3; D gene: TRBD1; clone size: many; J gene: TRBJ2-1; CDR3 DNA: TGTGCCATCAGAACACAGGGGGATGAGCAGTTCTTC; CDR3 protein: CAIRTQGDEQFF
V gene: TRBV30; D gene: NA; clone size: few; J gene: TRBJ2-6; CDR3 DNA: TGTGCCTGGACCCACAGCTCTGGGGCCAACGTCCTGACTTTC; CDR3 protein: CAWTHSSGANVLTF
V gene: TRBV11-2; D gene: NA; clone size: NA; J gene: TRBJ1-5; CDR3 DNA: TGTGCCAGCAGTGAAACGGGAGGGCAGCCCCAGCATTTT; CDR3 protein: CASSETGGQPQHF
V gene: TRBV25-1; D gene: TRBD1; clone size: few; J gene: TRBJ2-1; CDR3 DNA: TGTGCCAGTTCCCTGACAGGGATAAGTGAGCAGTTCTTC; CDR3 protein: CASSLTGISEQFF
V gene: TRBV5-1; D gene: NA; clone size: many; J gene: TRBJ1-4; CDR3 DNA: TGCGCCAGCAGCTTGGATGCAACTAATGAAAAACTGTTTTTT; CDR3 protein: CASSLDATNEKLFF
V gene: TRBV5-1; D gene: TRBD1; clone size: many; J gene: TRBJ2-1; CDR3 DNA: TGCGCCAGTGCAGGGGGCGAGTCCTACAATGAGCAGTTCTTC; CDR3 protein: CASAGGESYNEQFF
V gene: TRBV4-2; D gene: TRBD1; clone size: NA; J gene: TRBJ2-7; CDR3 DNA: TGTGCCAGCAGCCAAGTAGGGACAGGGTACGAGCAGTACTTC; CDR3 protein: CASSQVGTGYEQYF
V gene: TRBV27; D gene: TRBD1; clone size: many; J gene: TRBJ1-5; CDR3 DNA: TGTGCCAGCAGCGCGTTTTATGGGGACAGGGCCTCTCGCAATCAGCCCCAGCATTTT; CDR3 protein: CASSAFYGDRASRNQPQHF
V gene: TRBV18; D gene: TRBD1; clone size: NA; J gene: TRBJ2-2; CDR3 DNA: TGTGCCAGCTCACCCCGACAGGGGGACACCGGGGAGCTGTTTTTT; CDR3 protein: CASSPRQGDTGELFF
V gene: TRBV7-9; D gene: NA; clone size: few; J gene: TRBJ1-6; CDR3 DNA: TGTGCCAGCAGCTTACAACAGCGGTCACCCCTCCACTTT; CDR3 protein: CASSLQQRSPLHF
V gene: TRBV2; D gene: NA; clone size: many; J gene: TRBJ2-5; CDR3 DNA: TGTGCCAGCAGTGAATTAGCTCACCAAGAGACCCAGTACTTC; CDR3 protein: CASSELAHQETQYF
V gene: TRBV3-1; D gene: NA; clone size: many; J gene: TRBJ1-1; CDR3 DNA: TGTGCCAGCAGCCAAGGGGGACTCACTGAAGCTTTCTTT; CDR3 protein: CASSQGGLTEAFF
V gene: TRBV6-1; D gene: NA; clone size: few; J gene: TRBJ2-7; CDR3 DNA: TGTGCCGCAGAGAGGGGCGCAACCTACGAGCAGTACTTC; CDR3 protein: CAAERGATYEQYF
V gene: TRBV18; D gene: NA; clone size: many; J gene: TRBJ1-3; CDR3 DNA: TGTGCCAGCCGGGACTCCAACTCTGGAAACACCATATATTTT; CDR3 protein: CASRDSNSGNTIYF
V gene: TRBV6-2/TRBV6-3; D gene: NA; clone size: few; J gene: TRBJ2-7; CDR3 DNA: TGTGCCAGCATCTTAGGACAGTACGAGCAGTACTTC; CDR3 protein: CASILGQYEQYF
V gene: TRBV20-1; D gene: TRBD1; clone size: many; J gene: TRBJ2-1; CDR3 DNA: TGCAGTGCTTCCGGGACAGGGACCTACAATGAGCAGTTCTTC; CDR3 protein: CSASGTGTYNEQFF
V gene: TRBV5-1; D gene: TRBD1; clone size: few; J gene: TRBJ2-7; CDR3 DNA: TGCGCCAGCAGCGCCGGACAGGGCTACGAGCAGTACTTC; CDR3 protein: CASSAGQGYEQYF
V gene: TRBV13; D gene: TRBD1; clone size: many; J gene: TRBJ1-2; CDR3 DNA: TGTGCCAGCAGCTTAGGCGGGACAGGATATGGCTACACCTTC; CDR3 protein: CASSLGGTGYGYTF
V gene: TRBV12-3/TRBV12-4; D gene: NA; clone size: few; J gene: TRBJ2-3; CDR3 DNA: TGTGCCAGCAGTCCTGGTTTAGTTGGGATCGGCACAGATACGCAGTATTTT; CDR3 protein: CASSPGLVGIGTDTQYF
V gene: TRBV9; D gene: NA; clone size: few; J gene: TRBJ2-1; CDR3 DNA: TGTGCCAGCAGCGCTCCCGGTGGACCGTTCTACAATGAGCAGTTCTTC; CDR3 protein: CASSAPGGPFYNEQFF
V gene: TRBV11-2; D gene: TRBD1; clone size: few; J gene: TRBJ2-2; CDR3 DNA: TGTGCCAGCAGCTCACCGGGACAGGGGGCCCGCGGGGAGCTGTTTTTT; CDR3 protein: CASSSPGQGARGELFF
V gene: TRBV9; D gene: NA; clone size: NA; J gene: TRBJ1-6; CDR3 DNA: TGTGCCAGCAGCCCACACTATAATTCACCCCTCCACTTT; CDR3 protein: CASSPHYNSPLHF
V gene: TRBV20-1; D gene: TRBD1; clone size: many; J gene: TRBJ1-4; CDR3 DNA: TGCAGTGCTAGGCCCCGGACAGGGAATGGAGAACTGTTTTTT; CDR3 protein: CSARPRTGNGELFF
V gene: TRBV6-1; D gene: TRBD1; clone size: many; J gene: TRBJ2-1; CDR3 DNA: TGTGCCAGCACCCATGGACAGGGCGGGGAGCAGTTCTTC; CDR3 protein: CASTHGQGGEQFF
V gene: TRBV30; D gene: NA; clone size: many; J gene: TRBJ1-2; CDR3 DNA: TGTGCCTGGACCTCAGGGTCGGACTATGGCTACACCTTC; CDR3 protein: CAWTSGSDYGYTF
V gene: TRBV20-1; D gene: NA; clone size: many; J gene: TRBJ1-3; CDR3 DNA: TGCAGTGCTAGAGCCACCGGGCCAACCGGAAACACCATATATTTT; CDR3 protein: CSARATGPTGNTIYF
V gene: TRBV7-3; D gene: NA; clone size: many; J gene: TRBJ1-1; CDR3 DNA: TGTGCCAGCAGCCCCTCCGGCTATCGTAGAGCTTTCTTT; CDR3 protein: CASSPSGYRRAFF
V gene: TRBV20-1; D gene: NA; clone size: many; J gene: TRBJ1-1; CDR3 DNA: TGCAGTGCTAGTTACTCAGGGATGAACACTGAAGCTTTCTTT; CDR3 protein: CSASYSGMNTEAFF
V gene: TRBV5-5; D gene: NA; clone size: many; J gene: TRBJ2-3; CDR3 DNA: TGTGCCAGCACTCCGGGGGCAGCTCAAGATACGCAGTATTTT; CDR3 protein: CASTPGAAQDTQYF
V gene: TRBV5-1; D gene: TRBD2; clone size: NA; J gene: TRBJ2-3; CDR3 DNA: TGCGCCAGCAGCTTGGCCGGGAGGGCAGGCGGTTTTGTTAATACGCAGTATTTT; CDR3 protein: CASSLAGRAGGFVNTQYF
V gene: TRBV3-1; D gene: NA; clone size: NA; J gene: TRBJ1-2; CDR3 DNA: TGTGCCAGCAGCCAAGTCGCAGGCGGGGTGGGCTACACCTTC; CDR3 protein: CASSQVAGGVGYTF
V gene: TRBV11-2; D gene: NA; clone size: many; J gene: TRBJ2-3; CDR3 DNA: TGTGCCAGCAGCCCCGACCCAGGGGCAGATACGCAGTATTTT; CDR3 protein: CASSPDPGADTQYF
V gene: TRBV5-1; D gene: NA; clone size: many; J gene: TRBJ1-2; CDR3 DNA: TGCGCCAGCAGCGTAGGACAGCCAGAAGATGGCTACACCTTC; CDR3 protein: CASSVGQPEDGYTF
V gene: TRBV28; D gene: NA; clone size: NA; J gene: TRBJ2-1; CDR3 DNA: TGTGCCAGCAGTTTAGGGGGCTCTGTAAGGGTCAATGAGCAGTTCTTC; CDR3 protein: CASSLGGSVRVNEQFF
V gene: TRBV5-1; D gene: TRBD1; clone size: many; J gene: TRBJ2-3; CDR3 DNA: TGCGCCAGCAGCCCTGGACAGGACACAGATACGCAGTATTTT; CDR3 protein: CASSPGQDTDTQYF
V gene: TRBV7-2; D gene: TRBD1; clone size: many; J gene: TRBJ1-6; CDR3 DNA: TGTGCCAGCAGCTCCGGGACAGGGATTTCACCCCTCCACTTT; CDR3 protein: CASSSGTGISPLHF
V gene: TRBV2; D gene: TRBD1; clone size: many; J gene: TRBJ1-1; CDR3 DNA: TGTGCCACCCTGACAGGGGGCAACACTGAAGCTTTCTTT; CDR3 protein: CATLTGGNTEAFF
V gene: TRBV6-1; D gene: NA; clone size: NA; J gene: TRBJ1-1; CDR3 DNA: TGTGCCAGCATCCAAACTGGCGGCACTGAAGCTTTCTTT; CDR3 protein: CASIQTGGTEAFF
V gene: TRBV20-1; D gene: NA; clone size: once; J gene: TRBJ2-1; CDR3 DNA: TGCAGTGCTAGCGGGGGGCCACCGCCGGATGAGCAGTTCTTC; CDR3 protein: CSASGGPPPDEQFF
V gene: TRBV11-3; D gene: NA; clone size: many; J gene: TRBJ2-3; CDR3 DNA: TGTGCCAGCAGCTTGAGCAAATGGACAGATACGCAGTATTTT; CDR3 protein: CASSLSKWTDTQYF
V gene: TRBV30; D gene: TRBD1; clone size: many; J gene: TRBJ2-7; CDR3 DNA: TGTGCCTGGAGTGATGGACAGGGCTCATTGCAGTACTTC; CDR3 protein: CAWSDGQGSLQYF